These 29 T cell receptor beta chains came from one sample sequenced in a study of Graves' ophthalmopathy and Graves' hyperthyroidism. Amplification from RNA transcripts yielded the TCR beta CDR3 regions. The workflow started with a first-round RT-PCR run with HTBI primers and then moved on to a second-round multiplex PCR. TCRdb independently ran MiXCR on the multiplex PCR reads; one entry per CDR3 protein. The data contain some 360,000 distinct CDR3 sequences, about a sixth of them singletons. The sample consisted of peripheral blood. The origin of the receptors is an adult woman with stable Graves' hyperthyroidism.

This clonotype occurred many times. The chain links TRBV28 to TRBJ2-7; TRBD2 agrees at 10 bases. Looked up from germline, CDR1 is MDHEN and CDR2 is SYDVKM. CDR3 length: 18 residues. V gave up 5 bases and J gave up 2 bases; unmatched junction bases: 15. This CDR3 reads CASSPTQLAGSVTYEQYF. CDR3 coding DNA: TGTGCCAGCAGTCCAACCCAACTAGCGGGGTCGGTCACCTACGAGCAGTACTTC. The entire variable domain, with the rest obtained from reference TRBV28 and TRBJ2-7, is as follows: DVKVTQSSRYLVKRTGEKVFLECVQDMDHENMFWYRQDPGLGLRLIYFSYDVKMKEKGDIPEGYSVSREKKERFSLILESASTNQTSMYLCASSPTQLAGSVTYEQYFGPGTRLTVT.

Worth noting for this clonotype: A much more abundant neighbour one base away suggests this may be a read error. Written as DNA, the CDR3 is TGTGCCAGCAGACCAAAAATCGGGGCCCTCGGGGAGACCAAGTACTTC. Its protein product is CASRPKIGALGETKYF. This sequence joins TRBV7-4 and TRBJ2-5, with D perhaps given as TRBD1 or TRBD2 (5 bases each). This CDR3 contains 16 residues. Germline V gene lookup returns CDR1 SGHVT and CDR2 SQSDAQ.

At least ten counts were recorded for this clonotype. This sequence joins TRBV27 and TRBJ2-7; D is undetermined. The CDR3 has 14 residues. Germline V gene lookup returns CDR1 MNHEY and CDR2 SMNVEV (reference sequence). V was clipped by 2 bases and J by 1 base, with 9 bases between them. The CDR3 is CASSLVYLSYEQYF. For the CDR3, the DNA is TGTGCCAGCAGTTTAGTGTACCTATCCTACGAGCAGTACTTC.

Comment on this clonotype: A much larger clone lies one base from this, so it may be a read error. J is TRBJ2-7 and V is TRBV20-1; D might be TRBD1 or TRBD2, each matching 6 bases. This CDR3 spans 14 amino acids. Trimming stripped 6 bases from V and 0 bases from J, with 15 bases between. In germline, CDR1 is DFQATT, CDR2 SNEGSKA (reference sequence). CDR3 sequence (DNA): TGCAGTGCAAAAAGGGGGAGGAGCTCCTACGAGCAGTACTTC. This gives the protein CSAKRGRSSYEQYF.

The table lists this clonotype with many counts. The chain links TRBV27 to TRBJ2-7; TRBD2 agrees at 9 bases. CDR1 is MNHEY and CDR2 is SMNVEV in the germline V gene (reference sequence). Losses at the gene ends were 3 bases for V and 5 bases for J; bases not matched to a gene: 8. This CDR3 spans 15 amino acids. The CDR3 bases are TGTGCCAGCAGTTTTTTCCAGCGGGAGGTCCACGAGCAGTACTTC. Protein sequence: CASSFFQREVHEQYF.

This clonotype turned up a few times. The chain links TRBV19 to TRBJ2-7; 9 bases map to TRBD2. Germline V gene lookup returns CDR1 LNHDA and CDR2 SQIVND (reference sequence). This CDR3 contains 19 residues. The V segment lost 5 bases and the J segment 0 bases; nucleotides outside the gene matches: 17. The CDR3 coding sequence is TGTGCCAGTAGTCTAGGGTTTCAAGCGGGAGGCCTCAGCTCCTACGAGCAGTACTTC. Translated, it gives CASSLGFQAGGLSSYEQYF.

This clonotype was seen repeatedly, ten times or more. A much larger clonotype is one base distant, so this may be a read error. This sequence joins TRBV12-3 or TRBV12-4 and TRBJ1-6; D call uncertain. The CDR3 loop spans 15 amino acids. CDR3 amino acids: CASSLAPGINSPLRF. The CDR3, as DNA: TGTGCCAGCAGTTTAGCGCCCGGGATTAATTCACCCCTCCGCTTT.

The sample holds one count of this clonotype. The V call is TRBV28, the J call TRBJ2-7; D is possibly TRBD1 or TRBD2 (5 bases each). CDR3 length: 14 residues. The V and J ends lost 2 bases and 0 bases respectively, with 8 bases between them. Germline-derived CDR1 and CDR2 are MDHEN and SYDVKM. The CDR3 sequence: CASSLEGHSYEQYF. CDR3 sequence (DNA): TGTGCCAGCAGTTTAGAGGGGCACTCCTACGAGCAGTACTTC. The whole variable domain, remainder taken from reference TRBV28 and TRBJ2-7, is DVKVTQSSRYLVKRTGEKVFLECVQDMDHENMFWYRQDPGLGLRLIYFSYDVKMKEKGDIPEGYSVSREKKERFSLILESASTNQTSMYLCASSLEGHSYEQYFGPGTRLTVT.

To note about this clonotype: A much more abundant neighbour one base away suggests this may be a read error. The chain has TRBV12-3 or TRBV12-4 and TRBJ2-2; D might be TRBD2 (5 bases). The CDR3 consists of 14 residues. In DNA form, the CDR3 reads TGTGCCAGCAGTTCCAGGCGGACCACCGGGGAGCTGTGTTTT. It specifies CASSSRRTTGELCF.

In this sample, this clonotype turned up many times. The chain uses TRBV24-1 and TRBJ2-2; D may be TRBD2 (6 bases). V lost 7 bases and J lost 1, with 9 bases in between. From germline, CDR1 is KGHDR and CDR2 SFDVKD. This CDR3 comprises 14 residues. DNA of the CDR3: TGTGCCACCAGCGGGGACTTGAACACCGGGGAGCTGTTTTTT. Amino acid sequence: CATSGDLNTGELFF.

This clonotype was detected many times. J is TRBJ1-1 and V is TRBV27, with 10 bases matching TRBD1. V shed 5 bases and J 11 bases; nucleotides not matched to a gene: 14. The CDR3 runs to 15 residues. Per germline, CDR1 MNHEY and CDR2 SMNVEV (reference sequence). CDR3 loop: CASSAKTGGDVRAFF. The CDR3 region has the DNA TGTGCCAGCAGTGCCAAGACAGGGGGCGACGTTCGGGCTTTCTTT.

The rearrangement joins TRBV4-1 to TRBJ1-5; D remains ambiguous. The CDR3 extends over 16 amino acids. The germline V gene has CDR1 MGHRA and CDR2 YSYEKL. V lost 8 bases and J 7 bases, leaving 24 bases between the germline ends. The CDR3 reads CASGRATGDLTQPQHF. CDR3 nucleotides: TGCGCCAGCGGCCGTGCCACGGGTGACCTGACGCAGCCCCAGCATTTT.

This clonotype came up many times. The V call is TRBV7-6, the J call TRBJ2-7; no reliable D call. With 2 bases removed from V and 2 bases from J, the gap between germline ends came to 19 bases. Germline V CDR1 and CDR2: SGHVS, FNYEAQ. The CDR3 is 17 residues long. For the CDR3, the DNA is TGTGCCAGCAGCTTAAAACCAAGTAGGGCGGCTCCCTACGAGCAGTACTTC. Amino acid sequence: CASSLKPSRAAPYEQYF.

This clonotype was recorded at least ten times. The chain carries TRBV7-2 and TRBJ1-1; tentatively, D is TRBD1 (6 bases). Germline V lookup: CDR1 SGHTA, CDR2 FQGNSA. Trimming stripped 5 bases from V and 0 bases from J, with 19 bases between. This CDR3 spans 17 amino acids. The DNA of the CDR3 is TGTGCCAGCAGCAAGGTGGAAGGGGGGTACATGAACACTGAAGCTTTCTTT. Its translation: CASSKVEGGYMNTEAFF.

This clonotype was detected ten times or more. The V call is TRBV19, the J call TRBJ2-7; possibly TRBD2 for D (7 bases). The germline V and J ends were trimmed by 3 bases and 6 bases, with 15 bases remaining between them. The CDR3 is made up of 14 amino acids. The germline V gene has CDR1 LNHDA and CDR2 SQIVND (reference sequence). The CDR3 protein is CASSMLQGGGEQYF. Here the CDR3 DNA reads TGTGCCAGTAGTATGCTTCAGGGAGGGGGCGAGCAGTACTTC. The variable domain in full, with the rest retrieved from reference TRBV19 and TRBJ2-7, is DGGITQSPKYLFRKEGQNVTLSCEQNLNHDAMYWYRQDPGQGLRLIYYSQIVNDFQKGDIAEGYSVSREKKESFPLTVTSAQKNPTAFYLCASSMLQGGGEQYFGPGTRLTVT.

The chain combines TRBV4-1 with TRBJ1-5, with D perhaps TRBD1 (5 bases). This CDR3 is 14 amino acids long. Trimming removed 4 bases at V and 7 bases at J, with 14 bases between. Per the germline V gene, CDR1 is MGHRA and CDR2 is YSYEKL. The CDR3: CASSLLGGAQPQHF. The CDR3 nucleotides are TGCGCCAGCAGCCTCCTAGGCGGGGCCCAGCCCCAGCATTTT.

This clonotype was counted ten times or more. The chain employs TRBV4-1 and TRBJ2-5, with D uncertain. Germline loops: CDR1 MGHRA, CDR2 YSYEKL. V gave up 1 base and J gave up 5 bases, with 8 bases separating them. The CDR3 is 13 residues long. The CDR3 nucleotides are TGCGCCAGCAGCCAAGTGCTAGGGGAGACCCAGTACTTC. Translating gives CASSQVLGETQYF.

At least ten counts were recorded for this clonotype. This sequence joins TRBV5-1 and TRBJ2-7; the D gene is possibly TRBD2 (6 bases). The ends were cut back, 6 bases at V and 5 bases at J, with 15 bases in the middle. CDR1 is SGHRS, CDR2 YFSETQ, per germline. CDR3 length equals 13 residues. CDR3 sequence reads: CASMVEGANEQYF. CDR3 nucleotide sequence: TGCGCCAGCATGGTGGAGGGTGCGAACGAGCAGTACTTC.

This chain links TRBV7-3 with TRBJ2-7; 8 bases map to TRBD2. The CDR3 is 14 amino acids. The trim removed 3 bases at V and 5 bases at J, leaving 6 bases unmatched. Germline-derived CDR1 and CDR2 are SGHTA and FQGTGA. The CDR3 bases are TGTGCCAGCAGCTTCGGCGGGAGGAGCGACGAGCAGTACTTC. This translates into CASSFGGRSDEQYF.

This clonotype was seen at least ten times. The chain employs TRBV6-5 and TRBJ2-5, with a possible D match to TRBD1 (6 bases). The CDR3 contains 13 residues. Deletions cut 5 bases from V and 7 bases from J, with 14 bases between. The germline V gene encodes CDR1 MNHEY and CDR2 SVGAGI. The CDR3 nucleotides read TGTGCCAGCAGTCCGCACAGGGATTGGACCCAGTACTTC. Translating gives CASSPHRDWTQYF.

This clonotype was seen repeatedly, ten times or more. The chain combines TRBV7-6 with TRBJ2-7, with D perhaps TRBD1 (5 bases). CDR1 SGHVS and CDR2 FNYEAQ come from the germline V gene. V dropped 4 bases and J dropped 6 bases, with 13 bases sitting between them. This CDR3 is built from 13 residues. The CDR3 spells CASSWGSSSEQYF. In nucleotides, the CDR3 is TGTGCCAGCAGCTGGGGCTCCAGCAGCGAGCAGTACTTC.

This clonotype was observed a few times. This chain links TRBV6-1 with TRBJ2-2, with 9 bases aligning to TRBD2. Trimming took 6 bases from V and 5 from J; bases not matched to a gene: 7. Germline V lookup: CDR1 MNHNS, CDR2 SASEGT. This CDR3 is 15 amino acids long. CDR3 DNA sequence: TGTGCCAGCAGGAAGCTAGCGGGAACGACCGGGGAGCTGTTTTTT. Protein product: CASRKLAGTTGELFF.

Many counts were recorded for this clonotype. The chain joins TRBV29-1 to TRBJ2-7; 8 bases are shared with TRBD1. This CDR3 has 14 residues. The V segment lost 6 bases and the J segment 3 bases; nucleotides outside the gene matches: 10. From germline, CDR1 is SQVTM and CDR2 ANQGSEA. DNA of the CDR3: TGCAGCGTGGGTAGAGGGACAGGCTACTACGAGCAGTACTTC. It translates to CSVGRGTGYYEQYF.

This clonotype was recorded many times. The chain has TRBV4-1 and TRBJ2-7; 9 bases fit TRBD1. The V segment lost 3 bases and the J segment 4 bases; nucleotides outside the gene matches: 7. Per germline, CDR1 MGHRA and CDR2 YSYEKL. The CDR3 is 15 amino acids. CDR3 sequence: CASSQARQGGYEQYF. CDR3 DNA sequence: TGCGCCAGCAGCCAGGCCCGACAGGGGGGTTACGAGCAGTACTTC.

To note about this clonotype: The junction shows a germline mismatch at one end, possibly a read error. The chain employs TRBV9 and TRBJ2-7; D may correspond to TRBD1 or TRBD2 (5 bases each). Germline V gives CDR1 SGDLS, CDR2 YYNGEE. The CDR3 totals 14 residues. This CDR3 is CASSVGVSTYDQYF. DNA for the CDR3: TGTGCCAGCAGCGTGGGGGTCAGCACCTACGATCAGTACTTC.

This clonotype was counted ten times or more. The chain has TRBV28 and TRBJ2-2; D not certain. The CDR3 has 14 residues. V gave up 7 bases and J gave up 8 bases, with 17 bases separating them. Germline V gene lookup returns CDR1 MDHEN and CDR2 SYDVKM. CDR3 in DNA: TGTGCCAGCACCCGAGACCAGGCGGTTGGGGAGCTGTTTTTT. Translating gives CASTRDQAVGELFF.

In its sample, this clonotype was seen many times. The chain links TRBV5-1 to TRBJ2-7; the match to TRBD1 covers 8 bases. From germline, CDR1 is SGHRS and CDR2 YFSETQ. V was pared by 2 bases and J by 2 bases, with 3 bases of the junction left unmatched. CDR3 length equals 14 residues. This CDR3 is CASSFTGQAYEQYF. CDR3 DNA sequence: TGCGCCAGCAGCTTTACGGGACAGGCCTACGAGCAGTACTTC. Full variable domain (rest looked up from reference TRBV5-1 and TRBJ2-7): KAGVTQTPRYLIKTRGQQVTLSCSPISGHRSVSWYQQTPGQGLQFLFEYFSETQRNKGNFPGRFSGRQFSNSRSEMNVSTLELGDSALYLCASSFTGQAYEQYFGPGTRLTVT.

There are many counts of this clonotype. The CDR3 region has the DNA TGTGCCACCAGCAGAGAGGGGGGCGGCCAAGAGACCCAGTACTTC. Amino acids: CATSREGGGQETQYF. The rearrangement links TRBV15 to TRBJ2-5; perhaps D is TRBD1 or TRBD2 (6 bases each). Germline values: CDR1 LNHNV, CDR2 YYDKDF (reference sequence). V was clipped by 0 bases and J by 1 base, with 9 bases between them. There are 15 residues in the CDR3. Using reference TRBV15 and TRBJ2-5 for the parts outside the CDR3, the full variable domain is DAMVIQNPRYQVTQFGKPVTLSCSQTLNHNVMYWYQQKSSQAPKLLFHYYDKDFNNEADTPDNFQSRRPNTSFCFLDIRSPGLGDTAMYLCATSREGGGQETQYFGPGTRLLVL.

The CDR3 loop reads CASIRGANTGELFF. Here the CDR3 DNA reads TGTGCCAGTATCCGGGGGGCGAACACCGGGGAGCTGTTTTTT. This chain links TRBV19 with TRBJ2-2; the match to TRBD2 covers 7 bases. CDR3 length: 14 residues. CDR1 is LNHDA and CDR2 is SQIVND in the germline V gene (reference sequence). V lost 7 bases, J lost 0 bases, and 2 bases stayed unmatched.